This T cell receptor beta chain was profiled in a study of shared clonotypes between healthy human individuals. Study-wide results and limits: Estimated clonotype richness was generally higher in naive than memory subsets.

Germline values: CDR1 SEHNR, CDR2 FQNEAQ (reference sequence). Unmatched junction bases numbered 5, after V lost 5 bases and J lost 2 bases. The CDR3 spans 14 residues. Worth noting for this clone: Its cognate antigen is unknown.

Method: immunoSEQ multiplex PCR; TCRdb's copy keeps in-frame clones and lacks some. Of some 1,400,000 clones listed, around 97% were seen once; the top ten hold roughly 1.2%. This chain links TRBV7-9 with TRBJ2-7; 8 bases fit TRBD2. The sequence came from a man aged 30 to 39 in good health. Sequenced input: naive CD4+ T cells sorted from blood. Described subset: CD45RA+ positively selected. The CDR3 protein is CASSKSGSPYEQYF. The CDR3 DNA reads as TGTGCCAGCAGCAAGAGCGGGAGTCCCTACGAGCAGTACTTC.